Below are 9 T cell receptor beta chains sequenced from a single sample in a study of early T cells in non-severe SARS-CoV-2 infection. Using its own MiXCR run on the 5' RACE reads, TCRdb lists one record per CDR3 protein. The profile shows roughly 40,000 distinct CDR3 sequences, approximately 4% of them singletons. Sequencing was done on a sample of whole blood. The receptors originated from an adult who was a healthcare worker with PCR-confirmed SARS-CoV-2 infection or an uninfected control (not recorded which).

This clonotype was counted ten times or more. This sequence joins TRBV10-3 and TRBJ2-3, with a tentative D call TRBD1 (5 bases). Looked up from germline, CDR1 is ENHRY and CDR2 is SYGVKD. This CDR3 has 17 amino acids. The ends were cut back, 0 bases at V and 0 bases at J, with 13 bases in the middle. The CDR3 sequence: CAISESWGQGSTDTQYF. Here the CDR3 DNA reads TGTGCCATCAGTGAGTCGTGGGGCCAGGGAAGCACAGATACGCAGTATTTT.

This clonotype was seen ten or more times. V gene TRBV11-2 combines with J gene TRBJ2-4; 8 bases align to TRBD2. The V gene end was trimmed by 1 base and the J gene end by 0 bases; junction bases not matched to a gene: 8. Germline CDR1 is SGHAT and CDR2 is FQNNGV. This CDR3 is 18 amino acids long. The chain's CDR3 is CASSLVFGRVLAKNIQYF. CDR3 DNA sequence: TGTGCCAGCAGCTTAGTCTTCGGGAGGGTCTTAGCCAAAAACATTCAGTACTTC. Full variable domain (missing parts from reference TRBV11-2 and TRBJ2-4): EAGVAQSPRYKIIEKRQSVAFWCNPISGHATLYWYQQILGQGPKLLIQFQNNGVVDDSQLPKDRFSAERLKGVDSTLKIQPAKLEDSAVYLCASSLVFGRVLAKNIQYFGAGTRLSVL.

In its sample, this clonotype was seen many times. The chain is built from TRBV18 and TRBJ2-7; TRBD2 might be the D (6 bases). The CDR3 contains 13 residues. From germline, CDR1 is KGHSH and CDR2 LQKENI. V was clipped by 4 bases and J by 2 bases, with 9 bases between them. CDR3 nucleotides: TGTGCCAGCTCACGCGGGAACGCCTACGAGCAGTACTTC. Protein product: CASSRGNAYEQYF.

This clonotype appeared many times. The chain couples TRBV27 to TRBJ2-3; D remains ambiguous. The CDR3 consists of 11 residues. CDR1 is MNHEY, CDR2 SMNVEV, per germline (reference sequence). The V and J ends lost 4 bases and 7 bases respectively, with 6 bases between them. The CDR3 bases are TGTGCCAGCAGTTCCCCCCATACGCAGTATTTT. Encoded protein: CASSSPHTQYF.

This clonotype came up many times. The chain has TRBV6-2 or TRBV6-3 and TRBJ2-1; 12 nucleotides line up with TRBD2. This CDR3 comprises 15 residues. The germline V gene encodes CDR1 MNHEY and CDR2 SVGEGT. V lost 5 bases, J lost 7 bases, and 6 bases stayed unmatched. The CDR3 region is CASSALAGGWNEQFF. The CDR3 DNA follows: TGTGCCAGCAGTGCACTAGCGGGGGGCTGGAATGAGCAGTTCTTC.

Many counts were recorded for this clonotype. CDR3 bases: TGTGCCAGCAGCCAAGGCCCAAACATTCAGTACTTC. It encodes CASSQGPNIQYF. The rearrangement links TRBV3-1 to TRBJ2-4; the D is unclear. Germline CDR1 LGHDT, CDR2 YNNKEL (reference sequence). V gave up 1 base and J gave up 6 bases, with 4 bases separating them. This CDR3 has 12 residues.

This clonotype was detected many times. The V gene is TRBV5-1, the J gene TRBJ1-1; TRBD1 might be the D (5 bases). Germline CDR1 and CDR2: SGHRS and YFSETQ. Between the trimmed V and J ends, which lost 4 bases and 4 bases, there was a span of 17 bases. There are 15 residues in the CDR3. This CDR3 reads CASSLSVSGGTEAFF. In DNA form, the CDR3 reads TGCGCCAGCAGCCTAAGTGTGTCGGGGGGCACTGAAGCTTTCTTT.

This clonotype has a count of ten or more. The chain couples TRBV6-6 to TRBJ2-1; 8 nucleotides line up with TRBD2. The V and J ends lost 7 bases and 7 bases, in that order; junction bases with no gene match: 9. In germline, CDR1 is MNHNY, CDR2 SVGAGI (reference sequence). The CDR3 is 14 amino acids. The CDR3 DNA is TGTGCCAGCATTATGGGGCTAGCGGGTAATGAGCAGTTCTTC. Its translation: CASIMGLAGNEQFF.

This clonotype was counted at least ten times. The J gene is TRBJ2-1, the V gene TRBV20-1; 8 bases are shared with TRBD1. This CDR3 has 15 amino acids. J gave up 6 bases and V 5 bases, and 12 bases lay outside the gene matches. Germline-derived CDR1 and CDR2 are DFQATT and SNEGSKA (reference sequence). The CDR3 region has the DNA TGCAGTGCTCGACTACGGACAGGGCTTTTCAATGAGCAGTTCTTC. It yields the protein CSARLRTGLFNEQFF.